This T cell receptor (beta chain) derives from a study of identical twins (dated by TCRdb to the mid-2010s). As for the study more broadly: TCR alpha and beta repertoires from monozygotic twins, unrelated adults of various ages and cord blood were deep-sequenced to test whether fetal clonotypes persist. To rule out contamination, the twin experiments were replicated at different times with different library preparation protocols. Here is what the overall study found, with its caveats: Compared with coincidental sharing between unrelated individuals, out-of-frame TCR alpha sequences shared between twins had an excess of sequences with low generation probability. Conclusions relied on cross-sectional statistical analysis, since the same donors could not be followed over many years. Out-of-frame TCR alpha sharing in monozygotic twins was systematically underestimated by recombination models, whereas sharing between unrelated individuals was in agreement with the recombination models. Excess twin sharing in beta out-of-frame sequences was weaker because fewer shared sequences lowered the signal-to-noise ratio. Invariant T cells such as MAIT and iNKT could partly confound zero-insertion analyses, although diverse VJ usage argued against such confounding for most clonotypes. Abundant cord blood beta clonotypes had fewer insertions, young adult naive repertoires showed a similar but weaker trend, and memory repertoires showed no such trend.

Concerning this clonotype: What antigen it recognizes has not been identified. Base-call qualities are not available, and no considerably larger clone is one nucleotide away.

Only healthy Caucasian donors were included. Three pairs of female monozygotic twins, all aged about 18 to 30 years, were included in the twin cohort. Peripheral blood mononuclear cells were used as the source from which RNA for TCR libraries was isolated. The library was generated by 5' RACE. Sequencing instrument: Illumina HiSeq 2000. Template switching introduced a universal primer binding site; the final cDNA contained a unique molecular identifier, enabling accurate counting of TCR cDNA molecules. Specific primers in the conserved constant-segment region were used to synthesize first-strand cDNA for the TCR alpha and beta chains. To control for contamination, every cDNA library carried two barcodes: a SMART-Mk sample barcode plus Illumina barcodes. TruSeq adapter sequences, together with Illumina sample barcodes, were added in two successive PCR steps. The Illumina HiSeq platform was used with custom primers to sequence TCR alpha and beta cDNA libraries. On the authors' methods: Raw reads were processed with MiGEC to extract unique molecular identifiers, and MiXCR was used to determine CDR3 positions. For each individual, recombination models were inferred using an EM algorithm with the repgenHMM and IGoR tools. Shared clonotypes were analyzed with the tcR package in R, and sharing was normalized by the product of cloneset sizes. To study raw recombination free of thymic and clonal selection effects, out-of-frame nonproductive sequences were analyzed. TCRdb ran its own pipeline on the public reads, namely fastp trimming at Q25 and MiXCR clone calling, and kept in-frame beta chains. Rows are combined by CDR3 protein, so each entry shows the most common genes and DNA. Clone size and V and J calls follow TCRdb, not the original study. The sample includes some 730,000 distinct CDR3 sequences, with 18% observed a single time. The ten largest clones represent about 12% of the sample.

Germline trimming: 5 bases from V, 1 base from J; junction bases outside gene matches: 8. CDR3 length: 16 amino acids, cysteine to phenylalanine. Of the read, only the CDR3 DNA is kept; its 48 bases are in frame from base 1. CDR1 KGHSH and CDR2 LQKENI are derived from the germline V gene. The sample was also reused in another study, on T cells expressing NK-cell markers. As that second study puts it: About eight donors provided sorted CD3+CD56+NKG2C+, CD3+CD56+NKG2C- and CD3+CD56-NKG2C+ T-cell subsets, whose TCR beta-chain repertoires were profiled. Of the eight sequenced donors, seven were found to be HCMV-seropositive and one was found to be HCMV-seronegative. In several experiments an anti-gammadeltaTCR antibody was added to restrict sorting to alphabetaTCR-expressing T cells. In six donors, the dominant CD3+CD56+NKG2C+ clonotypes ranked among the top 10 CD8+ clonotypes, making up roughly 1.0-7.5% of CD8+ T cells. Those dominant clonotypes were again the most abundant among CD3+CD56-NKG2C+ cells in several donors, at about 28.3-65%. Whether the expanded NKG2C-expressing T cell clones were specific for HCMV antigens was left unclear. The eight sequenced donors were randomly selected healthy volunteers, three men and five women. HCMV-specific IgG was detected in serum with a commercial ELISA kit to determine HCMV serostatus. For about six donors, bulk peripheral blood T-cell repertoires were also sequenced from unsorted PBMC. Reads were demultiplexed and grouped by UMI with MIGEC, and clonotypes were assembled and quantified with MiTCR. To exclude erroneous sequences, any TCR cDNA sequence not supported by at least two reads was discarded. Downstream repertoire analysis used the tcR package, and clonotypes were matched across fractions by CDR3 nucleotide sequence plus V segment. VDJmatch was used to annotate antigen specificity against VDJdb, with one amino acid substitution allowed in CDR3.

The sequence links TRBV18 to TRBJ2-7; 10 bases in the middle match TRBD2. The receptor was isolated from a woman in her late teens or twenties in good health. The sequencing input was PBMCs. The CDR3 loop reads CASSISTSGASYEQYF. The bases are TGTGCCAGCTCAATCTCTACTAGCGGGGCTTCCTACGAGCAGTACTTC. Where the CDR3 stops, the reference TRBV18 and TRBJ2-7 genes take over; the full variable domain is NAGVMQNPRHLVRRRGQEARLRCSPMKGHSHVYWYRQLPEEGLKFMVYLQKENIIDESGMPKERFSAEFPKEGPSILRIQQVVRGDSAAYFCASSISTSGASYEQYFGPGTRLTVT.